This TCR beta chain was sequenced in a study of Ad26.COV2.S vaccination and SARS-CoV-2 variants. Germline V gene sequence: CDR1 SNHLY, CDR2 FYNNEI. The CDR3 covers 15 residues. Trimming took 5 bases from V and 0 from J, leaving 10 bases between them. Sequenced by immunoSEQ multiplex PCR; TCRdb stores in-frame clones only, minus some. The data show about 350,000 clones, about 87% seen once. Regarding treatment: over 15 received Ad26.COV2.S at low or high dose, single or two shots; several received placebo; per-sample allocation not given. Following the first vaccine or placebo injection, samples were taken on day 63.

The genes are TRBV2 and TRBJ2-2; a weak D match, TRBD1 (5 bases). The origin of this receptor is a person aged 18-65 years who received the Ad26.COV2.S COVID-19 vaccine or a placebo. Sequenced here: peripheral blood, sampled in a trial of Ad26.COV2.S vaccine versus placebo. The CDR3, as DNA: TGTGCCAGCAGTTCGGACATCGCGAACACCGGGGAGCTGTTTTTT. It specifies CASSSDIANTGELFF.